The 2 T cell receptor beta chains reported below all come from one sample, sequenced in a study of shared clonotypes between healthy human individuals. Assay used: immunoSEQ multiplex PCR; TCRdb lists only in-frame clones, some missing. Of fewer than 550,000 clones in the sample, approximately 79% were seen once. Sequenced sample: PBMCs. These receptors were obtained from a woman aged 40 to 50 in good health. Some clones in this sample may be carry-over from other donors' samples.

The chain employs TRBV14 and TRBJ2-1; 13 nucleotides match TRBD2. The CDR3 runs to 15 residues. The trim removed 4 bases at V and 8 bases at J, leaving 5 bases unmatched. Germline V gene data show CDR1 as SGHDN and CDR2 as FVKESK. For the CDR3, the DNA is TGTGCCAGCAGCCCACTAGCGGGAGGGAAGGATGAGCAGTTCTTC. Its translation is CASSPLAGGKDEQFF.

The gene calls are TRBV14 and TRBJ2-3, with TRBD2 matching over 8 bases. The ends lost 3 bases at V and 4 bases at J; junction bases unmatched: 9. Germline CDR1 and CDR2: SGHDN and FVKESK. This CDR3 spans 16 amino acids. The CDR3 sequence: CASSQVLAVGADTQYF. In DNA, the CDR3 is TGTGCCAGCAGCCAGGTACTAGCGGTCGGTGCAGATACGCAGTATTTT.